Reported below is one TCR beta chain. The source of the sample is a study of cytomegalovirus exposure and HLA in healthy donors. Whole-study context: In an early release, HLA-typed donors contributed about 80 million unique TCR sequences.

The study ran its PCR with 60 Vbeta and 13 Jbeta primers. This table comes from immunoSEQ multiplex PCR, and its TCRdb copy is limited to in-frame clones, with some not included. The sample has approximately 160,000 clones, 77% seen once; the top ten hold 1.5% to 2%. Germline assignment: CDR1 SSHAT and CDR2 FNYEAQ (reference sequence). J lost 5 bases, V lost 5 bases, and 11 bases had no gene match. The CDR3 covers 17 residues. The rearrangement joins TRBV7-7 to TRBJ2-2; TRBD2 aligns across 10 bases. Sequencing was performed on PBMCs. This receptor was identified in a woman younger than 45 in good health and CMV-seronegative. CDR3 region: CASSPGAGGAGTGELFF. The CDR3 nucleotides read TGTGCCAGCAGCCCCGGAGCGGGAGGGGCGGGGACCGGGGAGCTGTTTTTT.